This T cell receptor (beta chain) was sequenced during a study of CD8+CD57+ T cells in acquired aplastic anemia (dated by TCRdb to about 2018). For the study in its entirety: A mean of approximately 3 ug of DNA, ranging from about 0.19 to 27.4 ug, was extracted from sorted CD4+ and CD8+ cells. A CD8+CD57+ expansion meant a frequency higher than the mean frequency seen in healthy subjects.

Patients chosen for sequencing had shown expansion of CD8+CD57+ cells by flow cytometry. Severe acquired aplastic anemia was diagnosed in all patients according to International Study of Aplastic Anemia and Agranulocytosis and Camitta criteria. At the time blood was sampled, none of the patients had received any therapy. The study deep-sequenced TCR repertoires of sorted CD4+ and CD8+ blood T cells from severe aplastic anemia patients and healthy subjects. Patients were enrolled under clinicaltrials.gov protocols 00001620, 01623167, 00001397, 00071045, 00081523 and 00961064 in the USA. Ficoll-Paque density gradient centrifugation was used to isolate peripheral blood mononuclear cells. Before DNA was extracted, CD4+ and CD8+ T cells were sorted using either FACS or magnetic beads. Regarding this clonotype: It has no known antigen specificity. No clone much larger than this one lies a single base away; base qualities are absent.

The CDR3 covers 14 residues, taking in both the cysteine and the phenylalanine. The kept DNA is CDR3 alone, 42 bases in frame from the first base. V has 4 bases trimmed and J has 6 bases trimmed; junction bases matching no gene number 8. Sequences SQVTM (CDR1) and ANQGSEA (CDR2) are obtained from the germline V gene. Overall results and qualifications from the work: Patients and healthy controls showed no significant difference in CD8+ Simpson's diversity (P=0.060). Although 25 to 30 CD8+ CDR3 sequences were shared by patients and controls, these sequences appeared highly expressed in patients and within the immunodominant clones of patients.

TCR beta VDJ combination and CDR3 sequence profiling used genomic DNA as the template. An Illumina HiSeq 2000 was used for TCR repertoire sequencing. Under the source paper's analysis protocol: TRBV/TRBJ rearrangement plots, CDR3 size and DJ length profiles, and Simpson's diversity index were used to evaluate the repertoires. The most abundant DNA sequence in the deep sequencing data was defined as the immunodominant clone. CDR3 amino acid sequences were checked for sharing across subjects and were also compared against the VDJdb database and published repertoires. TCRdb ran its own pipeline on the public reads, namely fastp trimming at Q25 and MiXCR clone calling, and kept in-frame beta chains. Rows with one shared CDR3 protein collapse into an entry with the most common genes and DNA. The V and J calls, along with clone size, are taken from TCRdb and not from the paper's own processing. A total of about 180,000 distinct CDR3 sequences appear in this sample, about three fifths of them only once. Approximately 42% of the sample is held by the ten biggest clonotypes.

The chain links TRBV29-1 with TRBJ2-7; the junction holds 11 bases that match TRBD2. This TCR was recovered from a human donor with aplastic anemia. Sequenced material: sorted CD4+, CD8+, or CD8+CD57+ T cells (not recorded which) from PBMCs. CDR3 protein: CSVAIAGGSSEQYF. The DNA is as follows: TGCAGCGTTGCAATAGCGGGGGGGTCAAGCGAGCAGTACTTC.